This T cell receptor (beta chain) is from a study of OX40 agonist ivuxolimab in advanced cancers. Study background: Hepatocellular carcinoma, melanoma, renal cell or head and neck cancer affected the dose-escalation patients. Among those treated, three patients had partial responses, one with hepatocellular carcinoma and two with cutaneous melanoma.

Here immunoSEQ multiplex PCR was the method, and the copy in TCRdb shows in-frame clones only, minus some. The sample lists about 28,000 clones; about nine tenths were seen once. In regard to this clone: No antigen is known for it. Other DNA sequences in the sample encode the same CDR3.

Study-wide results and caveats: Partly responding patients at 0.1-3.0 mg/kg showed some of the smallest clonal expansion. Relative to CD4+, CD8+ T cells held more expanded clones on average.

Here the sequenced sample was CD4+ or CD8+ T cells sorted from blood, taken in a trial of the OX40 agonist ivuxolimab. The receptor comes from an adult with an advanced solid tumor such as melanoma, head and neck, liver or kidney cancer.

The CDR3 loop is CASSLPPTDTQYF. The CDR3 DNA follows: TGTGCCAGCAGCTTACCGCCGACAGATACGCAGTATTTT. The V and J genes are TRBV13 and TRBJ2-3, with D uncertain. This CDR3 comprises 13 residues. Germline CDR1 PRHDT, CDR2 FYEKMQ (reference sequence). Trimming left V 2 bases short and J 3 bases short, with 6 bases between.